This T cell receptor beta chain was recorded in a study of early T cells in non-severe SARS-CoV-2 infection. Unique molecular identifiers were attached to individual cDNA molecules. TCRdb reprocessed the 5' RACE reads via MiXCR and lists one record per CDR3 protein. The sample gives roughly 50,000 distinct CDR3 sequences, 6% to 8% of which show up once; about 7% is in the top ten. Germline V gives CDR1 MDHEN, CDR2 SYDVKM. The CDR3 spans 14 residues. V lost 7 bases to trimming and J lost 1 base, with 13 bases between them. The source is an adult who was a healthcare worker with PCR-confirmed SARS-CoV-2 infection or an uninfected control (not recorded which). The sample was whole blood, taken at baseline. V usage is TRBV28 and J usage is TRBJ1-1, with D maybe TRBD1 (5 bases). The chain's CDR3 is CASTSWGKNTEAFF. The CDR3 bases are TGTGCCAGCACCTCCTGGGGCAAGAACACTGAAGCTTTCTTT. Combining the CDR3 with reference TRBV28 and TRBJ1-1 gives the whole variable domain DVKVTQSSRYLVKRTGEKVFLECVQDMDHENMFWYRQDPGLGLRLIYFSYDVKMKEKGDIPEGYSVSREKKERFSLILESASTNQTSMYLCASTSWGKNTEAFFGQGTRLTVV.